Only a few counts were recorded for the clone carrying this T cell receptor beta chain. What it binds is unknown. This sample is drawn from a study of identical twins. Germline V gene data show CDR1 as DFQATT and CDR2 as SNEGSKA (reference sequence). Between the trimmed V and J ends, which lost 5 bases and 4 bases, there was a span of 18 bases. CDR3 length: 15 residues. Study results and limitations: With abundant cord blood beta clonotypes, insertions were fewer; memory repertoires showed no such pattern.

TCRdb recomputed calls from the 5' RACE reads with MiXCR, one row per CDR3 protein. Seen here are 500,000 to 600,000 distinct CDR3 sequences, roughly a fifth observed once, and the top ten hold about 0.93%. The same specimen was also included in a second study, on T cells expressing NK-cell markers. Per that paper: According to the study, TCR beta repertoires originated from sorted CD3+CD56+NKG2C+, CD3+CD56+NKG2C- and CD3+CD56-NKG2C+ T cells. Most of the eight sequenced donors were HCMV-seropositive; one was seronegative. In more than 5 donors, dominant CD3+CD56+NKG2C+ clonotypes ranked among the top 10 CD8+ clonotypes.

The rearrangement uses TRBV20-1 and TRBJ2-1, with D perhaps matching TRBD1 or TRBD2 (5 bases each). The sample comprised CD4+ T cells sorted from blood. The sequence derives from a young woman in good health. The CDR3 here is CSAATGGSIYNEQFF. CDR3 bases: TGCAGTGCTGCAACTGGGGGTTCGATATACAATGAGCAGTTCTTC.